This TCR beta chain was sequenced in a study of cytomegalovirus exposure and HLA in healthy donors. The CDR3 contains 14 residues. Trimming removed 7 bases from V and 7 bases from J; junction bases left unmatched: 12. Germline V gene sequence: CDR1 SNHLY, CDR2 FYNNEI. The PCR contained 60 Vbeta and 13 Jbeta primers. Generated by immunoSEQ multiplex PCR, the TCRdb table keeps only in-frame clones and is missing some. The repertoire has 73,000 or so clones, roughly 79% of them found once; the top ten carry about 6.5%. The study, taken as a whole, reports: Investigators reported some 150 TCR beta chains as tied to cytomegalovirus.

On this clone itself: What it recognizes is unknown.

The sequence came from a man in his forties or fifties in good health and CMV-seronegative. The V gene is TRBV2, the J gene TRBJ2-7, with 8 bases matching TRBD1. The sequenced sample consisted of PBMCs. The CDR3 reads CASNPTGAFEEQYF. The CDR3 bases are TGTGCCAGCAACCCGACAGGGGCCTTTGAAGAGCAGTACTTC.